Detailed here is one TCR beta chain. What it binds is unknown. This record belongs to a study of shared clonotypes between healthy human individuals. General study results and limits: Researchers sampled blood only, noting tissue repertoires likely differ.

Splitting the CD4+ cells yielded a CD45RA+ naive subset and a CD45RA-negative memory subset. Replicate sorted-subset PCRs were loaded with around 220 ng DNA, 30,000 to 35,000 T cell genomes. This table comes from immunoSEQ multiplex PCR, and its TCRdb copy is limited to in-frame clones, with some not included. The sample lists roughly 700,000 clones; around 72% were seen once. The ends lost 3 bases at V and 7 bases at J; junction bases unmatched: 12. This CDR3 region has 15 residues. CDR1 and CDR2 from the germline V gene are SGHTA and FQGNSA. V usage is TRBV7-2 and J usage is TRBJ2-7, with TRBD1 matching 7 bases. The TCR originated in a woman aged 25 to 39 in good health. Sequencing was performed on memory CD4+ T cells sorted from blood. Subset in this sample: CD45RA-negative fraction. This CDR3 is CASSFAPAGGAEQYF. As DNA, the CDR3 is TGTGCCAGCAGCTTTGCCCCCGCAGGGGGAGCGGAGCAGTACTTC.